Below, 4 T cell receptor beta chains from the same sample are listed, as sequenced in a study of T cells in Graves' hyperthyroidism and ophthalmopathy. TCR beta CDR3 regions were amplified from RNA transcripts. Researchers ran a first-round RT-PCR on the TCR CDR3 using the HTBI primer set. Using its own MiXCR run on the multiplex PCR reads, TCRdb lists one record per CDR3 protein. The sample includes 470,000 or so distinct CDR3 sequences, roughly 20% of them seen just once. The sequenced sample consisted of blood. These receptors all come from a man aged 18-30 years with Graves' hyperthyroidism.

The CDR3 coding sequence is TGTGCCAGCAGTCAACAGGAATTCCAAGAGACCCAGTACTTC. Residues: CASSQQEFQETQYF. The J gene is TRBJ2-5, the V gene TRBV6-2 or TRBV6-3, with D possibly TRBD1 on 5 matching bases. V dropped 5 bases and J dropped 1 base, with 11 bases sitting between them. This CDR3 is 14 amino acids long. Germline loops: CDR1 MNHEY, CDR2 SVGEGT.

This clonotype was seen repeatedly, ten times or more. The V call is TRBV2, the J call TRBJ2-5, with TRBD1 matching over 7 bases. V shed 0 bases and J 3 bases; nucleotides not matched to a gene: 1. Germline V gene sequence: CDR1 SNHLY, CDR2 FYNNEI. The CDR3 is 14 amino acids. The DNA for the CDR3 is TGTGCCAGCAGTGAAGCCACAGGGGAAGAGACCCAGTACTTC. Translating it yields CASSEATGEETQYF.

This clonotype occurred a few times. The rearrangement uses TRBV20-1 and TRBJ2-2; 10 bases agree with TRBD2. V shed 0 bases, J shed 6 bases, and the junction held 10 bases outside the gene matches. In germline, CDR1 is DFQATT, CDR2 SNEGSKA (reference sequence). The CDR3 length is 17 residues. CDR3 sequence reads: CSAREGRLAGWSGELFF. In DNA, the CDR3 is TGCAGTGCTAGAGAGGGTAGACTAGCGGGCTGGTCCGGGGAGCTGTTTTTT.

This clonotype was detected many times. The V and J genes are TRBV4-1 and TRBJ1-1; D unresolved. V was shortened by 3 bases and J by 0 bases, with 5 bases between the two germline ends. The CDR3 covers 13 residues. The V gene's germline CDR1 is MGHRA and CDR2 YSYEKL. CDR3 DNA: TGCGCCAGCAGCCACAGTATGAACACTGAAGCTTTCTTT. Its protein product is CASSHSMNTEAFF.